This T cell receptor beta chain was captured by sequencing in a study of blood T cells in healthy people across ages. Study overall: With template switching, about one barcoded beta molecule was captured per two T cells.

Study results and caveats: Roughly linear age-related decline in beta diversity appeared, significant by age approximately 40.

Trimming cost V 0 bases and J 3 bases; bases outside gene matches: 3. CDR1 is LGHNA and CDR2 is YSLEER in the germline V gene. CDR3 length: 15 amino acids. With each sample, at least 6 micrograms of total RNA were extracted. Together with a sample-barcoded 5' primer, a J-beta primer mix was included in a second PCR lasting roughly 6 to 12 cycles. TCRdb re-derived calls from the 5' RACE reads in MiXCR, one entry per CDR3 protein. The table includes hundreds of thousands of distinct CDR3 sequences, roughly 43% detected once. The sample holds a few counts of this clonotype. What it binds is not known. The chain couples TRBV4-3 to TRBJ2-7, with TRBD2 matching 9 bases. Sequencing input: blood. The TCR comes from a man at least 80 years old in good health. The CDR3 region is CASSQDAGGHYEQYF. DNA for the CDR3: TGCGCCAGCAGCCAAGATGCGGGAGGGCACTACGAGCAGTACTTC.